Listed below are T cell receptor beta chains from one sample, sequenced in a study of T cells in Graves' hyperthyroidism and ophthalmopathy. TCRdb re-analysed the multiplex PCR reads in MiXCR, keeping a single row per CDR3 protein. The sample includes fewer than 300,000 distinct CDR3 sequences, less than 30% seen only once; the top ten take 20% to 30%. Sample: blood. These receptors originate from a man aged 35 to 55 with Graves' hyperthyroidism that later progressed to Graves' ophthalmopathy. Each CDR3 is given with its conserved first and last residue. The D gene is left open where the match is weak. Where a row states a size, it is once, few, many or the class of an expanded clone; other rows omit it.

v_call,d_call,j_call,clone_size,cdr3_aa,cdr3_nt
TRBV19,-,TRBJ2-7,many,CASSMGQGLVFPYEQYF,TGTGCCAGTAGTATGGGACAAGGCCTAGTGTTCCCCTACGAGCAGTACTTC
TRBV12-3/TRBV12-4,-,TRBJ1-1,-,CASRNSGRAGEAFF,TGTGCCAGCAGAAACTCTGGGAGGGCGGGCGAAGCTTTCTTT
TRBV12-3/TRBV12-4,-,TRBJ1-1,-,CAHETGWDTEAFF,TGTGCCCACGAAACAGGTTGGGACACTGAAGCTTTCTTT
TRBV7-2,TRBD1,TRBJ1-3,many,CASSLGQGRRNTIYF,TGTGCCAGCAGCTTGGGACAGGGTCGGCGAAACACCATATATTTT
TRBV2,-,TRBJ1-6,many,CASSSVSPLHF,TGTGCCAGCAGCTCGGTTTCACCCCTCCACTTT
TRBV20-1,TRBD2,TRBJ2-7,many,CSARDSYRTRAKTLYEQYF,TGCAGTGCTAGAGATTCGTATAGGACTAGGGCGAAAACCCTCTACGAGCAGTACTTC
TRBV28,-,TRBJ2-7,few,CASSSFRDSYEQYF,TGTGCCAGCAGTTCTTTCCGGGACTCCTACGAGCAGTACTTC
TRBV25-1,-,TRBJ1-2,many,CASSESQGRYGYTF,TGTGCCAGCAGTGAATCGCAGGGGCGCTATGGCTACACCTTC
TRBV12-3/TRBV12-4,-,TRBJ2-2,many,CASSRLGTGGELFF,TGTGCCAGCAGCCGTCTCGGGACTGGCGGGGAGCTGTTTTTT
TRBV6-1,TRBD1,TRBJ2-5,many,CASSEAPWDSLEWGTQYF,TGTGCCAGCAGTGAAGCCCCTTGGGACAGCTTGGAATGGGGGACCCAGTACTTC
TRBV11-2,-,TRBJ1-1,-,CASSLVTVGEAFF,TGTGCCAGCAGCTTGGTGACAGTGGGTGAAGCTTTCTTT
TRBV5-6,-,TRBJ2-7,many,CASSLMGPGEEQYF,TGTGCCAGCAGCTTGATGGGCCCCGGCGAGGAGCAGTACTTC
TRBV3-1,-,TRBJ2-7,many,CASRHQYEQYF,TGTGCCAGCCGACACCAATACGAGCAGTACTTC
TRBV10-3,-,TRBJ2-5,-,CAISESRHPGAYQETQYF,TGTGCCATCAGTGAGTCCAGGCATCCCGGGGCGTACCAAGAGACCCAGTACTTC
TRBV28,-,TRBJ1-1,few,CASSLKAAGAIKAFF,TGTGCCAGCAGTTTAAAGGCGGCAGGGGCCATTAAAGCTTTCTTT
TRBV7-9,-,TRBJ2-7,many,CASSPLGGERYEQYF,TGTGCCAGCAGCCCTTTAGGAGGGGAAAGATACGAGCAGTACTTC
TRBV5-1,TRBD2,TRBJ2-2,many,CASTGTSGTGELFF,TGCGCCAGCACCGGGACTAGCGGCACCGGGGAGCTGTTTTTT